This T cell receptor beta chain emerged from a study of T cells in Graves' hyperthyroidism and ophthalmopathy. Study outcomes and limitations: Most expanded thyroid clonotypes above 0.001 recurred in blood.

Amplification of TCR beta CDR3 regions was performed using RNA transcripts as template. The TCR CDR3 first-round RT-PCR relied on the HTBI primer set. TCRdb re-called the multiplex PCR reads with MiXCR, one entry per CDR3 protein. The sample has some 360,000 distinct CDR3 sequences, 14% seen once. CDR1 and CDR2 from the germline V gene are SGHNT and YENEEA. The CDR3 contains 13 residues. V was clipped by 5 bases and J by 5 bases, with 12 bases between them. Worth noting for this clonotype: Its antigen is currently unknown. A much larger clonotype is one base distant, so this may be a read error.

Uncontrolled infections, other autoimmune diseases, pregnancy or lactation led to exclusion of patients. The material sequenced was blood. V usage is TRBV11-3 and J usage is TRBJ1-2; D unclear. The TCR originated in a woman aged 55 to 70 with Graves' hyperthyroidism. The CDR3 here is CASSKHGGYGYTF. The CDR3 DNA follows: TGTGCCAGCAGCAAACATGGCGGATATGGCTACACCTTC.